These T cell receptor beta chains were read from a single sample in a study of blood T cell repertoires in COVID-19. Assay: immunoSEQ multiplex PCR; the TCRdb copy retains only in-frame clones and omits some. Here the sample spans about 260,000 clones, around 87% being singletons. The sample was peripheral blood. Source of these receptors: a woman in her 40s who had recovered from COVID-19. Both conserved end residues are part of each CDR3. Fields, in order: D gene, clone size, J gene, V gene, CDR3 protein, CDR3 DNA. A D gene is named only where the DNA matches it firmly. Rows give clone size only sometimes, using once, few, many, or a class for an expanded clone.

d_call: -; clone_size: -; j_call: TRBJ1-1; v_call: TRBV6-2/TRBV6-3; cdr3_aa: CASSPLPRTEAFF; cdr3_nt: TGTGCCAGCAGCCCTCTACCGAGAACTGAAGCTTTCTTT
d_call: -; clone_size: -; j_call: TRBJ2-5; v_call: TRBV2; cdr3_aa: CASSDLERGGETQYF; cdr3_nt: TGTGCCAGCAGTGACCTAGAAAGGGGGGGCGAGACCCAGTACTTC
d_call: -; clone_size: -; j_call: TRBJ2-1; v_call: TRBV9; cdr3_aa: CASSVGSRSSYNEQFF; cdr3_nt: TGTGCCAGCAGCGTAGGCAGCCGGAGCTCCTACAATGAGCAGTTCTTC
d_call: -; clone_size: -; j_call: TRBJ2-7; v_call: TRBV11-2; cdr3_aa: CASSRKGLTQWAYEQYF; cdr3_nt: TGTGCCAGCAGCCGTAAGGGGCTTACGCAGTGGGCCTACGAGCAGTACTTC
d_call: TRBD1; clone_size: -; j_call: TRBJ1-2; v_call: TRBV5-6; cdr3_aa: CASSLAANYRTGDYGYTF; cdr3_nt: TGTGCCAGCAGCTTGGCCGCCAATTACCGGACAGGGGACTATGGCTACACCTTC
d_call: -; clone_size: -; j_call: TRBJ1-5; v_call: TRBV4-2; cdr3_aa: CASSQHSGGRNQPQHF; cdr3_nt: TGTGCCAGCAGCCAGCATTCAGGTGGGCGAAATCAGCCCCAGCATTTT
d_call: TRBD1; clone_size: few; j_call: TRBJ2-7; v_call: TRBV5-8; cdr3_aa: CASSFEQARDRGGEQYF; cdr3_nt: TGTGCCAGCAGCTTCGAGCAAGCCCGCGACAGGGGCGGCGAGCAGTACTTC
d_call: TRBD2; clone_size: -; j_call: TRBJ2-7; v_call: TRBV19; cdr3_aa: CASSILAGGPYEQYF; cdr3_nt: TGTGCCAGTAGTATCTTAGCGGGGGGGCCGTACGAGCAGTACTTC
d_call: -; clone_size: -; j_call: TRBJ2-1; v_call: TRBV5-6; cdr3_aa: CASIGGSYNEQFF; cdr3_nt: TGTGCCAGCATCGGCGGCTCCTACAATGAGCAGTTCTTC
d_call: TRBD1; clone_size: -; j_call: TRBJ2-3; v_call: TRBV10-3; cdr3_aa: CAIRGQGALSTDTQYF; cdr3_nt: TGTGCCATAAGGGGACAGGGGGCCCTAAGCACAGATACGCAGTATTTT
d_call: TRBD1; clone_size: -; j_call: TRBJ1-3; v_call: TRBV13; cdr3_aa: CASSLDRGDTIYF; cdr3_nt: TGTGCCAGCAGCTTAGACAGGGGCGACACCATATATTTT
d_call: TRBD1; clone_size: -; j_call: TRBJ2-7; v_call: TRBV7-7; cdr3_aa: CASSVDRGGEQYF; cdr3_nt: TGTGCTAGCAGCGTGGACAGGGGTGGAGAGCAGTACTTC
d_call: -; clone_size: -; j_call: TRBJ2-1; v_call: TRBV12-3/TRBV12-4; cdr3_aa: CASSSDYSNEQFF; cdr3_nt: TGTGCCAGCAGTTCCGACTATTCCAATGAGCAGTTCTTC
d_call: -; clone_size: -; j_call: TRBJ1-1; v_call: TRBV28; cdr3_aa: CASQGITEAFF; cdr3_nt: TGTGCCAGCCAGGGGATCACTGAAGCTTTCTTT
d_call: TRBD2; clone_size: -; j_call: TRBJ2-1; v_call: TRBV12-3/TRBV12-4; cdr3_aa: CASRKRGGLEQFF; cdr3_nt: TGTGCCAGCAGAAAACGGGGGGGCCTTGAGCAGTTCTTC
d_call: -; clone_size: -; j_call: TRBJ1-5; v_call: TRBV19; cdr3_aa: CASALWGGKPQHF; cdr3_nt: TGTGCCAGCGCCCTATGGGGGGGAAAGCCCCAGCATTTT
d_call: TRBD1; clone_size: -; j_call: TRBJ2-5; v_call: TRBV4-1; cdr3_aa: CASSQGGQGSGTQYF; cdr3_nt: TGCGCCAGCAGCCAGGGAGGACAGGGTTCGGGGACCCAGTACTTC
d_call: -; clone_size: -; j_call: TRBJ1-2; v_call: TRBV2; cdr3_aa: CASTAGGSYTF; cdr3_nt: TGTGCCAGCACCGCGGGGGGTAGCTACACCTTC
d_call: TRBD1; clone_size: -; j_call: TRBJ1-1; v_call: TRBV2; cdr3_aa: CASSYRGGTEAFF; cdr3_nt: TGTGCCAGCAGTTACAGGGGCGGCACTGAAGCTTTCTTT
d_call: TRBD1; clone_size: -; j_call: TRBJ1-2; v_call: TRBV18; cdr3_aa: CASSPGQRNYGYTF; cdr3_nt: TGTGCCAGCTCACCGGGACAGAGAAACTATGGCTACACCTTC
d_call: -; clone_size: -; j_call: TRBJ2-1; v_call: TRBV5-1; cdr3_aa: CASSSQGLNNEQFF; cdr3_nt: TGCGCCAGCAGCTCACAGGGTTTAAACAATGAGCAGTTCTTC
d_call: TRBD1; clone_size: -; j_call: TRBJ2-7; v_call: TRBV19; cdr3_aa: CASNPGQGALIHEQYF; cdr3_nt: TGTGCCAGTAACCCGGGACAGGGGGCTTTAATCCACGAGCAGTACTTC
d_call: TRBD2; clone_size: few; j_call: TRBJ2-7; v_call: TRBV18; cdr3_aa: CASSPSAGATYEQYF; cdr3_nt: TGTGCCAGCTCACCCTCAGCGGGGGCCACCTACGAGCAGTACTTC
d_call: -; clone_size: -; j_call: TRBJ1-2; v_call: TRBV9; cdr3_aa: CASSVTGANYGYTF; cdr3_nt: TGTGCCAGCAGCGTCACGGGAGCTAACTATGGCTACACCTTC
d_call: -; clone_size: -; j_call: TRBJ1-1; v_call: TRBV5-6; cdr3_aa: CASSTRVSEAFF; cdr3_nt: TGTGCCAGCAGCACCAGGGTTTCTGAAGCTTTCTTT
d_call: -; clone_size: once; j_call: TRBJ1-1; v_call: TRBV18; cdr3_aa: CASSPISKGIYTEAFF; cdr3_nt: TGTGCCAGCTCACCAATCTCTAAGGGGATATACACTGAAGCTTTCTTT